This T cell receptor beta chain comes out of a study of T cells in Graves' hyperthyroidism and ophthalmopathy. CDR1 is MGHRA, CDR2 YSYEKL, per germline. Trimming took off 2 bases at V and 10 bases at J, with 11 bases between the two ends. The CDR3 sequence is 13 residues long. Study-level findings and limits: The majority of expanded thyroid clonotypes above 0.001 also appeared in blood.

This clonotype was observed a handful of times. Its antigen is not identified. Ophthalmopathy patients had moderate-to-severe active disease, CAS ≥3, NOSPECS ≥4, and disease duration under 3 months. Orbital computed tomography and thyroid ultrasound, together with serum TRAb and thyroxine and clinical symptoms, were used for diagnoses. 10 ml fresh peripheral blood yielded the PBMCs. RNA transcripts yielded amplified TCR beta CDR3 regions. First-round RT-PCR with HTBI primers amplified the TCR CDR3 region. TCRdb passed the multiplex PCR reads through MiXCR, listing each CDR3 protein once. This table has 250,000 to 350,000 distinct CDR3 sequences, 17% appearing once.

This TCR was recovered from a woman aged 55-69 years with Graves' ophthalmopathy. Sample: blood. The chain recombines TRBV4-1 with TRBJ1-4; unclear D gene. CDR3 loop: CASSQQDMGKLFF. CDR3 DNA sequence: TGCGCCAGCAGCCAACAAGACATGGGAAAACTGTTTTTT.